The entry below describes one T cell receptor (beta chain). Its antigen remains undetermined. Per-base quality was not reported, and no clone a single base away is much larger than it. The data stem from a study of T cell changes during pregnancy in multiple sclerosis (dated by TCRdb to about 2019). Regarding the complete study: The study looked at changes in the T cell repertoire across pregnancy in women with multiple sclerosis.

CDR1 and CDR2 (MNHNS, SASEGT) derive from the germline V gene. The V end loses 8 bases and the J end loses 4 bases, and a stretch of 15 bases separates them. From the cysteine through the phenylalanine, the CDR3 covers 15 amino acids. Only CDR3 DNA remains: 45 bases, in frame from the first base. Library preparation employed the immunoSEQ multiplex PCR assay. TCRdb took over this immuneACCESS table, retaining in-frame rearrangements with V and J assigned. Such tables are incomplete; in checked studies, under half of the missing clones stem from an unresolved V gene, and the remainder is unexplained. The sample profile shows about 59,000 clones; about 90% of them were found once. The ten largest clones take up about 2.9% of the sample.

This clonotype was sampled from a female donor in good health, enrolled as a control in a pregnancy study. Sequences were derived from peripheral blood, sampled in the second trimester of pregnancy. In this chain, TRBV6-1 is recombined with TRBJ2-6, and possibly TRBD2, on 7 matching bases. The CDR3 reads CASLAGAAGANVLTF. The DNA sequence reads TGTGCCAGCCTGGCGGGGGCAGCGGGGGCCAACGTCCTGACTTTC.